This entry features one T cell receptor (beta chain) sequence. Its antigen is unknown. Per-base qualities were not stored, and no clone one base away is much larger. The data stem from a study of blood T cell repertoires in COVID-19 (dated by TCRdb to the early 2020s). Some background on the complete study: Samples covering the acute and convalescent phases of COVID-19 were provided by collaborators in the United States, Italy and Spain. The material from the prospective study consisted of cDNA or gDNA derived from T cells, B-cell-depleted T cells, or PBMCs. Deeply sampled blood TCRbeta repertoires from subjects exposed to, actively infected with, or recovered from COVID-19 were included in the dataset. The repertoires were released in a freely available public database intended as a resource for research on the immune response to SARS-CoV-2. Samples were obtained from the ongoing ImmuneRACE study (first 160 participants) and from about 1,300 subjects provided by 6 global collaborators. Sample metadata almost always included a de-identified subject ID, COVID-19 status, age in years and sex. Where HLA class I and class II types were available, the types were taken from metadata supplied by the sample provider, not from assay-based typing.

Results and caveats for the whole study, not just this receptor: How much clinical and demographic metadata was included differed by source and by participant, and the metadata was provided uncurated.

Reading the germline V gene gives CDR1 SGHAT and CDR2 FQNNGV. From the cysteine through the phenylalanine, the CDR3 covers 15 amino acids. Only the CDR3 DNA stays, 45 bases, in frame from base 1. After removal of 1 base from V and 1 base from J, the junction retains 3 bases not matched to a gene. The collaborating institutions used their own protocols to collect whole blood in K2EDTA tubes. For TCRbeta analysis, collaborators shipped samples in one of three forms: frozen whole blood, isolated PBMCs, or DNA extracted from either of those sample types. TCRbeta CDR3 regions were amplified from genomic DNA by means of the immunoSEQ Assay, a bias-controlled multiplex PCR. In the authors' own workflow: The number of nucleated cells in each sample was estimated from the amplification of reference gene primers within the assay. Sequence reads were collapsed and filtered to measure the absolute abundance of every unique TCRbeta CDR3 rearrangement. For each sample, productive Simpson clonality was calculated as the square root of Simpson's diversity index across productive rearrangements. TCRdb provides this immuneACCESS table in a form limited to in-frame rearrangements. Some clones are lacking; in checked studies, under half of them reflect an unresolved V gene, and why the rest are absent is not known. V, J and clone size were drawn from that table, and D and trimming were deduced from the DNA. A total of more than 95,000 clones appear in this sample, around 76% of them only once. The ten largest make up approximately 18% of the sample.

The specimen was peripheral blood. This chain is built from TRBV11-2 and TRBJ2-5; 7 central bases correspond to TRBD2. The origin of this receptor is a man at least 80 years old with acute or convalescent COVID-19. The nucleotides are TGTGCCAGCAGCTTAGGAGGGAGGGCCCAAGAGACCCAGTACTTC. Its protein reads: CASSLGGRAQETQYF.